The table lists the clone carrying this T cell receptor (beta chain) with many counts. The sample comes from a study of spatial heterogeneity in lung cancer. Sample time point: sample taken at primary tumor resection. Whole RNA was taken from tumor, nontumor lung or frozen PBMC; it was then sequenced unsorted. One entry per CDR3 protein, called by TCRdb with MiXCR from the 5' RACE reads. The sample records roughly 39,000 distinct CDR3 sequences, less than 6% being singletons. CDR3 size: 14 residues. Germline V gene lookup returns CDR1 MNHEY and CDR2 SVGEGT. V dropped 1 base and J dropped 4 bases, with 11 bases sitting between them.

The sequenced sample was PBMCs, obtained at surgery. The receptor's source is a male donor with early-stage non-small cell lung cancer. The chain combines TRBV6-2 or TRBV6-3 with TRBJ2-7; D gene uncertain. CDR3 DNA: TGTGCCAGCAGTTACTTAAGGACCGGGTACGAGCAGTACTTC. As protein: CASSYLRTGYEQYF.